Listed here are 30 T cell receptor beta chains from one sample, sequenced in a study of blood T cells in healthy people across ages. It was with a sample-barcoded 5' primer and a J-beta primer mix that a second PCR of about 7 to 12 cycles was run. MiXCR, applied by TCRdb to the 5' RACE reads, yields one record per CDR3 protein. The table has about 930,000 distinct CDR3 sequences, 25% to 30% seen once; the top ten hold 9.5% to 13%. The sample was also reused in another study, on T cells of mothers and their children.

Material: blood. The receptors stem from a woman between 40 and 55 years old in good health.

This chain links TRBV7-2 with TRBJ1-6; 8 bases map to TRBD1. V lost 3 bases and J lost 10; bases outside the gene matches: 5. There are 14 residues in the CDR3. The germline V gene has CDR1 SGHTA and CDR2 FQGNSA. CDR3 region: CASSLTGDESPLHF. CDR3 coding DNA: TGTGCCAGCAGCTTGACAGGGGATGAATCACCCCTCCACTTT.

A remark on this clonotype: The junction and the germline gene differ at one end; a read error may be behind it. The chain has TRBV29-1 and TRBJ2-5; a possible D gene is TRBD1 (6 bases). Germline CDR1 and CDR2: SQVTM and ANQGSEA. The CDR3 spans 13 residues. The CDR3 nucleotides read TGCAGCGTTGCGGACAGTCAGTTCTACGAGCAGTACTTT. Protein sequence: CSVADSQFYEQYF.

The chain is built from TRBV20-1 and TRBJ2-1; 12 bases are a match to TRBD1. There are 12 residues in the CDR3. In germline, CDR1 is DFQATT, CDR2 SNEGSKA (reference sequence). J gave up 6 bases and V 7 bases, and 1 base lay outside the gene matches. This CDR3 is CSGDRGLNEQFF. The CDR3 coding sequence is TGCAGTGGGGACAGGGGGCTCAATGAGCAGTTCTTC.

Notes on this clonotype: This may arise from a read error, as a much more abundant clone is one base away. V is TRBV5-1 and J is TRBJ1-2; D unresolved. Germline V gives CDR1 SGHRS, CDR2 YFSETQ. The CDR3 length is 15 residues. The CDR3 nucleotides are TGCGTCAGCAGCTTTTCTACCGCCCGGGACTATGGCTACACCTTC. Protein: CVSSFSTARDYGYTF.

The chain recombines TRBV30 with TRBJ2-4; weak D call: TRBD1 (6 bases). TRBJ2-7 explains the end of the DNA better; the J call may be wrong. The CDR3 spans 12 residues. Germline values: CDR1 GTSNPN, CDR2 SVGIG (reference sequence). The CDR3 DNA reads TGTGCCTGGGGCGGACAGTTTTACGAGCAGTACTTC. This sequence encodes CAWGGQFYEQYF.

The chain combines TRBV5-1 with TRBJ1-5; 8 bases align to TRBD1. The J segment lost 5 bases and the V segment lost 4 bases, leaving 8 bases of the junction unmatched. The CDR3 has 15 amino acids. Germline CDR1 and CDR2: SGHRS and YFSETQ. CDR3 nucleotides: TGCGCCAGCAGCCCAGACGGACAGGGCGATCAGCCCCAGCATTTT. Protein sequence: CASSPDGQGDQPQHF.

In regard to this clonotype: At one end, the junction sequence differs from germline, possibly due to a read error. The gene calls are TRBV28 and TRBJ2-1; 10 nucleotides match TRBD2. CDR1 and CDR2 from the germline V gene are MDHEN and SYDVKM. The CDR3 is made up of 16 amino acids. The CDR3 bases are TGTGTCAGCAGTTTCGCAGCGGGGGGGGGCAACAATGAGCAGTTCTTC. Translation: CVSSFAAGGGNNEQFF.

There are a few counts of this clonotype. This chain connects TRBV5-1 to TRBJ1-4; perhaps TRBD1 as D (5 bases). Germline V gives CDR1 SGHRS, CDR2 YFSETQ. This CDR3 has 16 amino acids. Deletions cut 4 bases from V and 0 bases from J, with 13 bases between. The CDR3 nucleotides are TGCGCCAGCAGCCTAGGACACCCGGCAACTAATGAAAAACTGTTTTTT. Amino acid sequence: CASSLGHPATNEKLFF.

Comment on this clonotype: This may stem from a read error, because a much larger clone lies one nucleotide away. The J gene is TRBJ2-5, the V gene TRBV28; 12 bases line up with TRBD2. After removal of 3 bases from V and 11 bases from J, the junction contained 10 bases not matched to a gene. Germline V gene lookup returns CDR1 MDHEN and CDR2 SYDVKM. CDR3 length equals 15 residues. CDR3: CASSFASGGAHEQYF. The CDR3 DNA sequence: TGTGCCAGCAGTTTCGCTAGCGGGGGGGCCCATGAGCAGTACTTC.

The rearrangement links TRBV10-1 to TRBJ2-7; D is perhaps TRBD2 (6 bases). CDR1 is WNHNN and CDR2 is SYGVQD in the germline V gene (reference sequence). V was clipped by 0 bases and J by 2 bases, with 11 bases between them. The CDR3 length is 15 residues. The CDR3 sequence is CASSESEGRTYEQYF. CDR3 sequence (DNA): TGCGCCAGCAGTGAGTCGGAGGGCAGAACCTACGAGCAGTACTTC.

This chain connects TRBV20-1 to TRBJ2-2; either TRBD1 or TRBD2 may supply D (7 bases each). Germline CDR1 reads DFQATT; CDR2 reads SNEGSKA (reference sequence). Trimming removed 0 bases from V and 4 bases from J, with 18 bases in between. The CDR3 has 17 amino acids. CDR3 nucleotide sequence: TGCAGTGCTAGAGATCTCTTAGGGGGCGGGGGCACCGGGGAGCTGTTTTTT. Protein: CSARDLLGGGGTGELFF.

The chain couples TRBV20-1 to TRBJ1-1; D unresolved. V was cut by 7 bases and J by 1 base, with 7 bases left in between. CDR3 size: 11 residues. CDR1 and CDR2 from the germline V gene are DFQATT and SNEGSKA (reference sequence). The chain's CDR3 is CSVSRNTEAFF. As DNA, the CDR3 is TGCAGTGTATCGCGGAACACTGAAGCTTTCTTT.

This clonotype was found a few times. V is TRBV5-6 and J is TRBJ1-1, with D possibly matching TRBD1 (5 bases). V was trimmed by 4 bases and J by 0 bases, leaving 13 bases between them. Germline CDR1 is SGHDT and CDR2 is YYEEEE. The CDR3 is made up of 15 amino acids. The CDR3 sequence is CASSARQIMNTEAFF. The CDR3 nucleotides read TGTGCCAGCAGCGCTCGACAGATAATGAACACTGAAGCTTTCTTT.

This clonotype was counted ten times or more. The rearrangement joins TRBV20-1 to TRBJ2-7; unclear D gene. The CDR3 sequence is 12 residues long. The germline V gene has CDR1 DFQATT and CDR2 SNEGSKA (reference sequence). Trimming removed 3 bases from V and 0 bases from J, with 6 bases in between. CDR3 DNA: TGCAGTGCTAGTATGAGCTCCTACGAGCAGTACTTC. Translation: CSASMSSYEQYF.

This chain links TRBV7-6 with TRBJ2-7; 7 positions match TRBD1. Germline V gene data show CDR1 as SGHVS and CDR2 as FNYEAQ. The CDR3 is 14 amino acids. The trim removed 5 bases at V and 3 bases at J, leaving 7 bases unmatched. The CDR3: CASSQGQPYYEQYF. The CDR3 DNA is TGTGCCAGCAGCCAGGGACAGCCATACTACGAGCAGTACTTC.

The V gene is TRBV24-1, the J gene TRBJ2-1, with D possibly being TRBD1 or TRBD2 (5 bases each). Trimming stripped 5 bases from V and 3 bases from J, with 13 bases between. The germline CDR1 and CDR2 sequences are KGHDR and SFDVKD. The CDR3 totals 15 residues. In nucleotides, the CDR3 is TGTGCCACCAGTGCCTTCTTGGGGGACTACAATGAGCAGTTCTTC. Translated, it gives CATSAFLGDYNEQFF.

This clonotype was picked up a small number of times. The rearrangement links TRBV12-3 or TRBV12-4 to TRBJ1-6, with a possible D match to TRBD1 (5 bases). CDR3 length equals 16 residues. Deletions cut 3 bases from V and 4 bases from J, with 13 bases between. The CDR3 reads CASSFGAEGYNSPLHF. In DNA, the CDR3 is TGTGCCAGCAGTTTCGGGGCGGAGGGTTATAATTCACCCCTCCACTTT.

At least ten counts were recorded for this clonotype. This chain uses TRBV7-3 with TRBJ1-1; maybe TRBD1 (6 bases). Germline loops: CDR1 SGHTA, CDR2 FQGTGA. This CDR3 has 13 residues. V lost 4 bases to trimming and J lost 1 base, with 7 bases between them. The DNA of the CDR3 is TGTGCCAGCAGCTGGGACAAGAACACTGAAGCTTTCTTT. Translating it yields CASSWDKNTEAFF.

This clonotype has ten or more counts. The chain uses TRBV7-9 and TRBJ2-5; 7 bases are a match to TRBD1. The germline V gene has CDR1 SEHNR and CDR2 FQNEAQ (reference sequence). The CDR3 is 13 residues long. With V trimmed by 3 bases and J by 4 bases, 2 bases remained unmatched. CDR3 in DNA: TGTGCCAGCAGCTTCGGGACAGCAGAGACCCAGTACTTC. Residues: CASSFGTAETQYF.

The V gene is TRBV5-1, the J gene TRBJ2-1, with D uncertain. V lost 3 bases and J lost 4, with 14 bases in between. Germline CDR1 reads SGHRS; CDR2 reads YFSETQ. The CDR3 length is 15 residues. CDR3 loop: CASSSTVLKYNEQFF. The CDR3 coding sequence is TGCGCCAGCAGCTCGACGGTCCTCAAATACAATGAGCAGTTCTTC.

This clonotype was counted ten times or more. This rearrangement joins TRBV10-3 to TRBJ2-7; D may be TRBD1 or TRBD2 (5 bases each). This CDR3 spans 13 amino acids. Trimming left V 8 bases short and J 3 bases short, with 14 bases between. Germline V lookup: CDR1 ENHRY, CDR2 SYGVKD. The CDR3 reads CAISDSGGYEQYF. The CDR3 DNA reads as TGTGCCATCTCTGACAGTGGGGGCTACGAGCAGTACTTC.

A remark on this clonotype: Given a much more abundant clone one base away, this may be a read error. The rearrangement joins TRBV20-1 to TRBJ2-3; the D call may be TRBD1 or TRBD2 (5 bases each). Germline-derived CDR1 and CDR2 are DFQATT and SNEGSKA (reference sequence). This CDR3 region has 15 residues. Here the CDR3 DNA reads TGCAATGCTAGAGACGCGGTACTTAGGGACGATACGCAGTATTTT. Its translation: CNARDAVLRDDTQYF.

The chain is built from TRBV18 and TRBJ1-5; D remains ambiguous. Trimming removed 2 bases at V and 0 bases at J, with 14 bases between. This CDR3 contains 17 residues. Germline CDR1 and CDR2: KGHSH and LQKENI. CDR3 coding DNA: TGTGCCAGCTCACCAGGAGAGGGATCATATAGCAATCAGCCCCAGCATTTT. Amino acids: CASSPGEGSYSNQPQHF.

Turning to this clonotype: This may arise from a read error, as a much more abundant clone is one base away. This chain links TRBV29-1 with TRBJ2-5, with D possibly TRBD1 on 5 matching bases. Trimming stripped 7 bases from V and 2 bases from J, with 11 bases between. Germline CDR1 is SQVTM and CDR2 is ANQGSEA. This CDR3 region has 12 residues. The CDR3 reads CSGGQDQETQYF. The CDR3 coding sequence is TGCAGCGGCGGACAAGATCAAGAGACCCAGTACTTC.

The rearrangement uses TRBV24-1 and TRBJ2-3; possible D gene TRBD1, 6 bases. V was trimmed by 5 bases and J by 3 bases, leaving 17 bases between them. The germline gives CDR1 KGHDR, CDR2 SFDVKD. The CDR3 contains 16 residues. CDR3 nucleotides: TGTGCCACCAGTGGGAGAGACAGGAAGGGAACAGATACGCAGTATTTT. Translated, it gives CATSGRDRKGTDTQYF.

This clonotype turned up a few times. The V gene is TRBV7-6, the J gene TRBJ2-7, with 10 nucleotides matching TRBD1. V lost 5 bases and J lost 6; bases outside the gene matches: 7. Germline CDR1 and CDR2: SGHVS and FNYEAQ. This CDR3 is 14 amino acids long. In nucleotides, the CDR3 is TGTGCCAGCAGCCCCGGGACAGGGGTTTCCGAGCAGTACTTC. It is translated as CASSPGTGVSEQYF.

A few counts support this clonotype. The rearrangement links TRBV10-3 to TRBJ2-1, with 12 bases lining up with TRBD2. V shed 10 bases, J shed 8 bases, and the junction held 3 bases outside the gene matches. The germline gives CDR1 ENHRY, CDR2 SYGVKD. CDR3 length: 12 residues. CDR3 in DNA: TGTGCCACTAGCGGGGGGGTGGATGAGCAGTTCTTC. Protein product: CATSGGVDEQFF.

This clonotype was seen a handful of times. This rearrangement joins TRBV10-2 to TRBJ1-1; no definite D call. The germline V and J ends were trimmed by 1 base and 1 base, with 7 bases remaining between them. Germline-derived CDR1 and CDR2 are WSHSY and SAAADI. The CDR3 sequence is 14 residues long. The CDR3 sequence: CASSEWNPNTEAFF. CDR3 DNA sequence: TGCGCCAGCAGTGAGTGGAACCCGAACACTGAAGCTTTCTTT.

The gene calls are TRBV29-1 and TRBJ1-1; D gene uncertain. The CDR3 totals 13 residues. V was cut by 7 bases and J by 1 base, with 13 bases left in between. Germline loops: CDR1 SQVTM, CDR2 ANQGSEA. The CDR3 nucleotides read TGCAGCGGGACGCTTTCTTCGAACACTGAAGCTTTCTTT. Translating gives CSGTLSSNTEAFF.

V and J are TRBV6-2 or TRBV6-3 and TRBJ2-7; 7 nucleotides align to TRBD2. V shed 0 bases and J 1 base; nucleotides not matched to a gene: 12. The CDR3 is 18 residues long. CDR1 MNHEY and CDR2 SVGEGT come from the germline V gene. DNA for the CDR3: TGTGCCAGCAGTTACTCGAGAGAAGCGGGGCCCAAATCCTACGAGCAGTACTTC. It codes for CASSYSREAGPKSYEQYF.